What follows are 6 T cell receptor beta chains derived from one specimen sequenced in a study of CD8+ T cells in alopecia areata. RNA was extracted and reverse transcribed into cDNA as the sequencing template. Repertoires were generated with immunoSEQ multiplex PCR, while TCRdb's copy carries only in-frame clones and drops some. The sample has roughly 200,000 clones, approximately 40% seen once. Treatment described: oral pan-JAK inhibitor, 5-10 mg twice daily. Sample: CD4+ T cells sorted from blood, taken at approximately week 37, from a patient treated with tofacitinib. The receptors were gathered from a human donor with alopecia areata.

In its sample, this clone was seen a few times. V and J are TRBV29-1 and TRBJ1-1, with 8 bases that match TRBD1. The V gene end was trimmed by 5 bases and the J gene end by 9 bases; junction bases not matched to a gene: 11. The CDR3 is made up of 13 amino acids. Germline CDR1 SQVTM, CDR2 ANQGSEA. The CDR3 DNA follows: TGCAGCGTTAAACAGGGGGTAGCTACTAAAGCTTTCTTT. Translated: CSVKQGVATKAFF.

This clone turned up a few times. V and J are TRBV5-1 and TRBJ2-5, with 7 positions matching TRBD2. The germline CDR1 and CDR2 sequences are SGHRS and YFSETQ. CDR3 length equals 15 residues. Trimming took 2 bases from V and 0 from J; bases not matched to a gene: 4. The CDR3: CASSLLLADQETQYF. CDR3 bases: TGCGCCAGCAGCTTACTCCTAGCGGACCAAGAGACCCAGTACTTC.

This chain links TRBV7-6 with TRBJ2-2; perhaps TRBD2 as D (5 bases). The V gene's germline CDR1 is SGHVS and CDR2 FNYEAQ. V lost 1 base to trimming and J lost 6 bases, with 9 bases between them. CDR3 length: 14 residues. CDR3 DNA: TGTGCCAGCAGCTTAGATGCGGGCCCCGGGGAGCTGTTTTTT. Its protein product is CASSLDAGPGELFF.

The chain links TRBV4-1 to TRBJ2-3, with D tentatively TRBD2 (5 bases). Trimming took off 0 bases at V and 1 base at J, with 14 bases between the two ends. CDR1 is MGHRA and CDR2 is YSYEKL in the germline V gene. The CDR3 is made up of 17 amino acids. The CDR3 loop is CASSQDAGSLRTDTQYF. In nucleotides, the CDR3 is TGCGCCAGCAGCCAAGACGCGGGCAGTCTACGCACAGATACGCAGTATTTT.

This clone was found once. The gene calls are TRBV25-1 and TRBJ2-3; no clear D gene. The germline V gene encodes CDR1 MGHDK and CDR2 SYGVNS. The CDR3 is made up of 13 amino acids. V was clipped by 7 bases and J by 2 bases, with 10 bases between them. DNA for the CDR3: TGTGCCAGCACCGAGAGGACCACAGATACGCAGTATTTT. Amino acid sequence: CASTERTTDTQYF.

The sample holds one count of this clone. The chain has TRBV7-8 and TRBJ2-3; the D gene is possibly TRBD2 (6 bases). Germline CDR1 reads SGHVS; CDR2 reads FQNEAQ. The CDR3 is 15 amino acids. V was pared by 5 bases and J by 0 bases, with 12 bases between. This CDR3 is CASSGRETSTDTQYF. The CDR3 DNA reads as TGTGCCAGCAGCGGCCGGGAGACGAGCACAGATACGCAGTATTTT.